This T cell receptor beta chain was recorded in a study of shared clonotypes between healthy human individuals. Study-wide context: The study used three CD4 naive, three CD4 memory, two CD8 naive and one CD8 memory plate per donor.

Note on this clone: No antigen is known for it.

Sequencing used immunoSEQ multiplex PCR; TCRdb keeps in-frame clones, though not all of them. The table includes 660,000 or so clones, about 96% detected once. Terminally differentiated effector memory CD45RA+ cells were left out of the naive CD8 fraction, which was CD45RO-negative and positively selected for CCR7. Study-wide points: The donor pool, a small one, limited the genetic and exposure-history diversity represented. Richness estimates generally favored naive over memory subsets. The four-donor shared clonotypes exceeded non-shared clonotypes in generation probability, with non-shared ones scoring lower.

Germline CDR1 SEHNR, CDR2 FQNEAQ (reference sequence). V dropped 5 bases and J dropped 0 bases, with 15 bases sitting between them. CDR3 length: 16 amino acids. The material sequenced was naive CD8+ T cells sorted from blood. This clonotype was sampled from a woman in her 30s in good health. The V gene is TRBV7-9, the J gene TRBJ2-3; D not certain. In nucleotides, the CDR3 is TGTGCCAGCAGCCCTACATGGCGGATTAGCACAGATACGCAGTATTTT. Its protein is CASSPTWRISTDTQYF.